The clone carrying this T cell receptor beta chain was detected once. Its antigen is unknown. The sample originates from a study of siplizumab effects on memory and regulatory T cells. Notes on the study in general: Alloreactive sequences whose origin lay in unstimulated CD4+ memory cells were significantly reduced by siplizumab.

Assayed TCR templates numbered 90,000 to 100,000 for each sample. Measured with immunoSEQ multiplex PCR; TCRdb has only the in-frame clones, and not every one. Of 85,000 to 90,000 clones listed, 70% to 90% are singletons. Specimen: CD4+ T cells sorted from blood. This receptor was identified in a human donor in good health.

The CDR3 coding sequence is TGCGCCAGCAGCTTGGTACGGGCTAGCTCTGGAAACACCATATATTTT. It yields the protein CASSLVRASSGNTIYF. The chain links TRBV5-1 to TRBJ1-3; D uncertain. CDR1 is SGHRS, CDR2 YFSETQ, per germline. The CDR3 sequence is 16 residues long. Trimming cost V 0 bases and J 0 bases, with 10 bases left between them.